Following are 12 T cell receptor beta chains from one sample sequenced in a study of shared clonotypes between healthy human individuals (dated by TCRdb to the early 2020s). CD8 naive samples consisted of CD45RO-negative cells that were positively selected for CCR7, yielding a CD45RA+CCR7+ population without TemRA cells. Library construction relied on the immunoSEQ multiplex PCR assay. The immuneACCESS repertoire file appears here via TCRdb, limited to in-frame rearrangements. These files lack a portion of the clones; in checked studies, under half of the deficit traces to unresolved V genes, and the cause of the others is not known. Counted in this sample were 1.5 million to 2.5 million clones; less than 95% of them appeared once. The ten largest clones represent less than 1.5% of the sample. The sequencing sample was made of naive CD8+ T cells sorted from blood. This specimen's cell subset or site label, interpreted: CD45RA+CCR7+. These receptor sequences come from a man younger than 35 in good health.

J is TRBJ2-1 and V is TRBV27, with a possible D match to TRBD2 (5 bases). The germline CDR1 and CDR2 sequences are MNHEY and SMNVEV (reference sequence). This CDR3 is 15 amino acids long. V gave up 4 bases and J gave up 9 bases, with 19 bases separating them. CDR3 loop: CASSSLDLTGTEQFF. The CDR3 nucleotides read TGTGCCAGCAGTTCCTTGGACTTGACCGGTACTGAGCAGTTCTTC.

This clone came up once. The same CDR3 can be traced to other DNA sequences in this sample. This sequence joins TRBV5-6 and TRBJ2-7, with 8 bases that match TRBD1. Trimming at V came to 4 bases and at J to 4 bases, leaving 7 bases not matched to a gene. Germline V gives CDR1 SGHDT, CDR2 YYEEEE. The CDR3 runs 14 residues. This CDR3 reads CASSPGQGSYEQYF. In DNA form, the CDR3 reads TGTGCCAGCAGCCCTGGACAGGGATCTTACGAGCAGTACTTC.

A remark on this clone: The same CDR3 arises from other DNA sequences in this sample as well. The V and J genes are TRBV9 and TRBJ2-7; D call uncertain. Per the germline V gene, CDR1 is SGDLS and CDR2 is YYNGEE. Between the trimmed V and J ends, which lost 0 bases and 0 bases, there was a span of 10 bases. This CDR3 region has 15 residues. The CDR3 bases are TGTGCCAGCAGCGTAGGGAGAGGCAGCTCCTACGAGCAGTACTTC. This encodes CASSVGRGSSYEQYF.

A word on this clone: Other nucleotide sequences in the sample specify the same CDR3. The chain recombines TRBV19 with TRBJ2-1; 8 bases are shared with TRBD1. V was pared by 1 base and J by 0 bases, with 2 bases of the junction left unmatched. This CDR3 is 16 amino acids long. Germline V gene data show CDR1 as LNHDA and CDR2 as SQIVND (reference sequence). CDR3 in amino acids: CASSIGTGGSYNEQFF. CDR3 DNA: TGTGCCAGTAGTATAGGCACAGGGGGCTCCTACAATGAGCAGTTCTTC.

In nucleotides, the CDR3 is TGTGCCAGCAGTCCGGGACAGGGCGGCTATGGCTACACCTTC. Protein product: CASSPGQGGYGYTF. The chain links TRBV6-6 to TRBJ1-2; the match to TRBD1 covers 9 bases. The J segment lost 4 bases and the V segment lost 5 bases, leaving 5 bases of the junction unmatched. Germline values: CDR1 MNHNY, CDR2 SVGAGI (reference sequence). The CDR3 sequence is 14 residues long.

The chain combines TRBV7-9 with TRBJ1-2; 10 bases line up with TRBD1. This CDR3 has 18 amino acids. V shed 4 bases and J 1 base; nucleotides not matched to a gene: 12. From germline, CDR1 is SEHNR and CDR2 FQNEAQ (reference sequence). The CDR3 region has the DNA TGTGCCAGCAGCTCGTCAGACAGGGGGCCTGCTCGTAACTATGGCTACACCTTC. Translating it yields CASSSSDRGPARNYGYTF.

The chain links TRBV27 to TRBJ2-2, with D perhaps TRBD2 (5 bases). The germline V gene encodes CDR1 MNHEY and CDR2 SMNVEV (reference sequence). Trimming took off 8 bases at V and 2 bases at J, with 9 bases between the two ends. The CDR3 spans 13 residues. In nucleotides, the CDR3 is TGTGCCAGCTCCGGGATTAACACCGGGGAGCTGTTTTTT. As protein: CASSGINTGELFF.

The rearrangement uses TRBV5-1 and TRBJ1-2; no definite D call. V dropped 4 bases and J dropped 6 bases, with 16 bases sitting between them. Germline V gives CDR1 SGHRS, CDR2 YFSETQ. The CDR3 covers 14 residues. The CDR3 DNA reads as TGCGCCAGCAGCCCCAGGACCCCCGGAGATGGCTACACCTTC. This sequence encodes CASSPRTPGDGYTF.

This clone was picked up one time. The chain has TRBV27 and TRBJ1-1; 9 nucleotides line up with TRBD1. CDR3 length: 15 residues. Germline V gene lookup returns CDR1 MNHEY and CDR2 SMNVEV (reference sequence). V lost 2 bases and J lost 3; bases outside the gene matches: 4. This CDR3 reads CASSLGTGPDTEAFF. In DNA, the CDR3 is TGTGCCAGCAGTTTAGGGACAGGGCCGGACACTGAAGCTTTCTTT.

The CDR3 protein is CASSLRSGDSSYEQYF. CDR3 DNA: TGTGCCAGCAGTTTAAGGTCGGGGGACAGCTCCTACGAGCAGTACTTC. V usage is TRBV27 and J usage is TRBJ2-7; TRBD1 might be the D (7 bases). This CDR3 has 16 residues. In germline, CDR1 is MNHEY, CDR2 SMNVEV (reference sequence). V dropped 2 bases and J dropped 0 bases, with 14 bases sitting between them.

The V call is TRBV5-1, the J call TRBJ2-4, with D hard to call. V shed 7 bases and J shed 5 bases, with 10 bases lying between them. Germline V gives CDR1 SGHRS, CDR2 YFSETQ. This CDR3 region has 12 residues. CDR3 sequence (DNA): TGCGCCAGCCGTGGCAGTCAAAACATTCAGTACTTC. Its translation: CASRGSQNIQYF.

The chain uses TRBV4-3 and TRBJ2-1; perhaps TRBD2 as D (6 bases). The ends were cut back, 2 bases at V and 7 bases at J, with 21 bases in the middle. Germline loops: CDR1 LGHNA, CDR2 YSLEER. CDR3 length equals 17 residues. The CDR3 region has the DNA TGCGCCAGCAGCCAAAAAATGGGGGGACCCGAGGTTAATGAGCAGTTCTTC. This codes for CASSQKMGGPEVNEQFF.